This entry lists 22 T cell receptor beta chains sequenced from one sample in a study of cytomegalovirus exposure and HLA in healthy donors (dated by TCRdb to about 2017). Library prep was done by the immunoSEQ multiplex PCR assay. For the multiplex PCR, a mixture combining 60 forward primers for TCR Vbeta segments and 13 reverse primers for TCR Jbeta segments was used. Held by TCRdb, this immuneACCESS table contains in-frame sequences only and omits some clones. Under half of the omission traces to an unresolved V gene where checked; the cause of the rest is unknown. For this sample the table gives 130,000 to 150,000 clones, of which over 70% were detected only once. The top ten hold about 6.8% of the sample. The sequencing sample was made of PBMCs. Receptors were obtained from a man aged 40-49 years in good health and CMV-seropositive.

V usage is TRBV28 and J usage is TRBJ1-2, with D possibly TRBD1 on 6 matching bases. The CDR3 has 12 amino acids. Germline assignment: CDR1 MDHEN and CDR2 SYDVKM. V was shortened by 7 bases and J by 8 bases, with 14 bases between the two germline ends. As DNA, the CDR3 is TGTGCCAGCAAGGACAGCCTTCAGGGCTACACCTTC. Translated, it gives CASKDSLQGYTF.

The genes are TRBV5-6 and TRBJ2-3; no reliable D call. CDR3 length: 14 residues. Between the trimmed V and J ends, which lost 0 bases and 4 bases, there was a span of 9 bases. Germline CDR1 SGHDT, CDR2 YYEEEE. CDR3 bases: TGTGCCAGCAGCTTGGGCCCAGAGGCAGATACGCAGTATTTT. As protein: CASSLGPEADTQYF.

This chain connects TRBV6-5 to TRBJ1-1; D not certain. Between the trimmed V and J ends, which lost 5 bases and 1 base, there was a span of 8 bases. Germline V gives CDR1 MNHEY, CDR2 SVGAGI. The CDR3 totals 13 residues. The CDR3 nucleotides read TGTGCCAGCAGTCGTCGGGGGAACACTGAAGCTTTCTTT. This codes for CASSRRGNTEAFF.

This clone came up a few times. This chain joins TRBV6-5 and TRBJ2-7; the D gene is possibly TRBD1 (6 bases). The germline CDR1 and CDR2 sequences are MNHEY and SVGAGI. V shed 4 bases and J shed 5 bases, with 12 bases lying between them. The CDR3 spans 13 residues. For the CDR3, the DNA is TGTGCCAGCAGTTCCGACACAGGGCACGAGCAGTACTTC. Encoded protein: CASSSDTGHEQYF.

The chain links TRBV6-6 to TRBJ2-7; 8 nucleotides agree with TRBD2. Germline CDR1 MNHNY, CDR2 SVGAGI (reference sequence). After removal of 2 bases from V and 0 bases from J, the junction contained 6 bases not matched to a gene. The CDR3 is made up of 16 amino acids. The CDR3, as DNA: TGTGCCAGCAGTTACCCACATAGCGGGGACTCCTACGAGCAGTACTTC. This encodes CASSYPHSGDSYEQYF.

The rearrangement links TRBV6-5 to TRBJ1-2, with unresolved D. The CDR3 contains 12 residues. Looked up from germline, CDR1 is MNHEY and CDR2 is SVGAGI. V was shortened by 10 bases and J by 4 bases, with 13 bases between the two germline ends. DNA for the CDR3: TGTGCCACCCTGGCGGGGTTCTATGGCTACACCTTC. Protein product: CATLAGFYGYTF.

V usage is TRBV6-1 and J usage is TRBJ1-1; D is perhaps TRBD1 (5 bases). The CDR3 length is 13 residues. V lost 3 bases, J lost 7 bases, and 12 bases lay in between. In germline, CDR1 is MNHNS, CDR2 SASEGT. DNA for the CDR3: TGTGCCAGCAGTGATGACAGAGGTGATGAAGCTTTCTTT. This sequence encodes CASSDDRGDEAFF.

The genes are TRBV7-2 and TRBJ1-2; D not resolved. V was shortened by 3 bases and J by 5 bases, with 13 bases between the two germline ends. CDR1 SGHTA and CDR2 FQGNSA come from the germline V gene. The CDR3 runs 14 residues. Written as DNA, the CDR3 is TGTGCCAGCAGCTTGCCCACAGAAGGATATGGCTACACCTTC. As protein: CASSLPTEGYGYTF.

The J gene is TRBJ1-4, the V gene TRBV4-1, with 12 nucleotides matching TRBD1. Unmatched junction bases numbered 11, after V lost 4 bases and J lost 8 bases. From germline, CDR1 is MGHRA and CDR2 YSYEKL. This CDR3 is 17 amino acids long. Written as DNA, the CDR3 is TGCGCCAGCAGCCCGTCCCGGGACAGGGGGCAGAGCGAAAAACTGTTTTTT. Amino acids: CASSPSRDRGQSEKLFF.

The rearrangement uses TRBV29-1 and TRBJ2-7; 11 bases are a match to TRBD1. This CDR3 is 13 amino acids long. Germline-derived CDR1 and CDR2 are SQVTM and ANQGSEA. The trim removed 6 bases at V and 2 bases at J, leaving 3 bases unmatched. The CDR3 DNA is TGCAGCGTCCGGACAGGGGGCACCTACGAGCAGTACTTC. Encoded protein: CSVRTGGTYEQYF.

The CDR3 loop reads CASSAPTGGLETQYF. The CDR3 nucleotides read TGCGCCAGCAGCGCGCCGACAGGGGGTTTGGAGACCCAGTACTTC. The V gene is TRBV5-1, the J gene TRBJ2-7; 9 bases match TRBD1. The last part of the DNA fits TRBJ2-5 better; the J call may be wrong. The CDR3 has 15 residues. Germline values: CDR1 SGHRS, CDR2 YFSETQ.

The gene calls are TRBV7-2 and TRBJ1-5; 8 bases fit TRBD1. CDR1 is SGHTA and CDR2 is FQGNSA in the germline V gene. V dropped 2 bases and J dropped 9; count of bases not matched to a gene: 9. This CDR3 region has 15 residues. CDR3 region: CASSLRGTGGMPQHF. CDR3 coding DNA: TGTGCCAGCAGCTTAAGAGGAACAGGGGGTATGCCCCAGCATTTT.

This clone was seen a few times. The chain couples TRBV6-5 to TRBJ2-3; D may be TRBD1 (6 bases). The V gene's germline CDR1 is MNHEY and CDR2 SVGAGI. V was shortened by 6 bases and J by 2 bases, with 12 bases between the two germline ends. CDR3 length: 14 residues. The CDR3 DNA sequence: TGTGCCAGCAGCCTGGGACAAGCCACAGATACGCAGTATTTT. Its protein is CASSLGQATDTQYF.

The chain employs TRBV15 and TRBJ2-6, with D maybe TRBD1 (6 bases). Trimming took 0 bases from V and 4 from J, leaving 10 bases between them. Germline assignment: CDR1 LNHNV and CDR2 YYDKDF (reference sequence). The CDR3 contains 16 residues. The CDR3 DNA follows: TGTGCCACCAGCAGAGATCCCGGGACAGGGGCCAACGTCCTGACTTTC. The encoded protein is CATSRDPGTGANVLTF.

The gene calls are TRBV19 and TRBJ2-7, with D perhaps matching TRBD2 (5 bases). This CDR3 spans 15 amino acids. The germline CDR1 and CDR2 sequences are LNHDA and SQIVND (reference sequence). The ends were cut back, 9 bases at V and 5 bases at J, with 23 bases in the middle. The CDR3 DNA is TGTGCCAGCGGCGGGCTTGGGAGTTCAAAAAACGAGCAGTACTTC. This codes for CASGGLGSSKNEQYF.

In its sample, this clone was seen a few times. The CDR3 DNA sequence: TGTGCCAGCCTGGGGGGTACCGGTAGCAATCAGCCCCAGCATTTT. It specifies CASLGGTGSNQPQHF. The genes are TRBV2 and TRBJ1-5; D is perhaps TRBD1 (5 bases). V was pared by 8 bases and J by 0 bases, with 14 bases between. The CDR3 consists of 15 residues. CDR1 is SNHLY and CDR2 is FYNNEI in the germline V gene.

The chain recombines TRBV14 with TRBJ2-5, with TRBD1 matching over 8 bases. The CDR3 has 19 residues. Germline values: CDR1 SGHDN, CDR2 FVKESK. The V and J ends lost 0 bases and 5 bases, in that order; junction bases with no gene match: 17. CDR3 region: CASSQDLKADRGFKETQYF. The CDR3, as DNA: TGTGCCAGCAGCCAAGATCTTAAGGCCGACAGGGGCTTCAAGGAGACCCAGTACTTC.

This chain connects TRBV5-1 to TRBJ2-7; D possibly corresponds to TRBD1 (5 bases). Germline loops: CDR1 SGHRS, CDR2 YFSETQ. The CDR3 has 15 amino acids. V lost 0 bases and J lost 1, with 11 bases in between. This CDR3 is CASSLAQGLSYEQYF. The CDR3 region has the DNA TGCGCCAGCAGCTTGGCCCAGGGTCTATCCTACGAGCAGTACTTC.

There are a few counts of this clone. V usage is TRBV2 and J usage is TRBJ2-1; a weak D match, TRBD1 (6 bases). Trimming shortened V by 8 bases and J by 7 bases, and 15 bases separated the two germline ends. The CDR3 has 13 residues. The germline CDR1 and CDR2 sequences are SNHLY and FYNNEI. The CDR3: CASRTDRKNEQFF. DNA for the CDR3: TGTGCCAGCCGGACAGATCGTAAAAATGAGCAGTTCTTC.

This clone was seen once. The chain employs TRBV19 and TRBJ2-1; tentative D call: TRBD2 (5 bases). CDR3 length equals 12 residues. V lost 7 bases and J lost 9, with 13 bases in between. In germline, CDR1 is LNHDA, CDR2 SQIVND (reference sequence). CDR3 nucleotide sequence: TGTGCCAGTAAGATACAAGGGAGTGAGCAGTTCTTC. The encoded protein is CASKIQGSEQFF. Full variable domain (rest looked up from reference TRBV19 and TRBJ2-1): DGGITQSPKYLFRKEGQNVTLSCEQNLNHDAMYWYRQDPGQGLRLIYYSQIVNDFQKGDIAEGYSVSREKKESFPLTVTSAQKNPTAFYLCASKIQGSEQFFGPGTRLTVL.

The rearrangement links TRBV9 to TRBJ1-2, with D uncertain. In germline, CDR1 is SGDLS, CDR2 YYNGEE. The CDR3 runs to 14 residues. V dropped 1 base and J dropped 0 bases, with 7 bases sitting between them. The CDR3 DNA follows: TGTGCCAGCAGCGTAAACAGAGCTAACTATGGCTACACCTTC. This sequence encodes CASSVNRANYGYTF.

This clone has a handful of counts. The chain couples TRBV7-3 to TRBJ2-1, with 11 positions matching TRBD2. V lost 2 bases, J lost 3 bases, and 0 bases stayed unmatched. This CDR3 is built from 15 residues. CDR1 is SGHTA and CDR2 is FQGTGA in the germline V gene. The CDR3 loop is CASSLLAGGYNEQFF. The DNA of the CDR3 is TGTGCCAGCAGCTTACTAGCGGGAGGCTACAATGAGCAGTTCTTC.